This entry concerns a single T cell receptor beta chain. The CDR3 has 13 residues. Looked up from germline, CDR1 is SQVTM and CDR2 is ANQGSEA. V shed 4 bases and J shed 1 base, with 11 bases lying between them. The record originates from a study of T cell responses to AZD1222 COVID-19 vaccine. Profiling relied on immunoSEQ multiplex PCR, and the TCRdb table lists in-frame clones only, not all of them. Of approximately 100,000 clones in the sample, roughly nine tenths are singletons; the top ten hold 0.95% to 1.5%. The J gene is TRBJ2-7, the V gene TRBV29-1; D possibly corresponds to TRBD2 (6 bases). The input for sequencing was peripheral blood, taken on day 0 of AZD1222 vaccination. The source is an adult in good health. The CDR3: CSVVRDSSYEQYF. CDR3 in DNA: TGCAGCGTTGTCCGGGACTCTTCCTACGAGCAGTACTTC.